This TCR beta chain was found in a study of vaccination and CD4 T cells after COVID-19. Study-level background: There were six male and four female convalescents, and two of them were Hispanic. Study-wide findings and caveats: In convalescent patients, 304 of 307 vaccine-specific clones were spike mono-reactive.

Cultured CD4+ T-cell DNA underwent Oncomine TCR Beta short-read sequencing. Extraction of genomic DNA was performed on cultured CD4+ T cells. TCRdb passed the PCR reads through MiXCR, listing each CDR3 protein once. The sample holds 6,500 to 9,000 distinct CDR3 sequences, around two thirds seen once. Worth noting for this clonotype: The antigen is unknown.

V lost 4 bases and J lost 6; bases outside the gene matches: 7. The CDR3 contains 14 residues. The V gene's germline CDR1 is DFQATT and CDR2 SNEGSKA (reference sequence). Treatment: approximately 9-day PBMC culture with coronavirus spike peptide pools or control peptides (ViraFEST assay). Researchers reported culturing approximately 2 million PBMCs per well with approximately 9.6 IU/ml IL-2 and 10 ug/ml peptide pools. The chain joins TRBV20-1 to TRBJ1-5, with TRBD1 matching over 9 bases. Specimen: CD4+ T cells from blood, cultured in vitro. This TCR came from a human donor who had recovered from COVID-19. The CDR3 region is CSATDRGGSQPQHF. In DNA form, the CDR3 reads TGCAGTGCTACGGACAGGGGTGGAAGTCAGCCCCAGCATTTT.